These T cell receptor beta chains were read from a single sample in a study of metastatic and nonmetastatic thyroid tumors. TCRdb re-analyzed the PCR reads through MiXCR. The table lists tens of thousands of clones, roughly 9.7% of them singletons. Material for sequencing was blood. The receptors come from a female donor with papillary thyroid cancer or a benign thyroid nodule (not recorded which). Some clones in this sample may be carry-over from other donors' samples. The CDR3 runs from the conserved cysteine through the conserved F or W. Each record gives: J gene, clone size, D gene, V gene, CDR3 DNA, CDR3 protein. The D gene is left open where the match is weak. Expanded clones get a size class; other rows say once, few or many, or leave the size out.

J gene: TRBJ2-1; clone size: many; D gene: TRBD2; V gene: TRBV12-3/TRBV12-4; CDR3 DNA: TGTGCCAGCAGTTTCCGACTAGCGGGTCTCAATGAGCAGTTCTTC; CDR3 protein: CASSFRLAGLNEQFF
J gene: TRBJ2-7; clone size: .; D gene: .; V gene: TRBV12-3/TRBV12-4; CDR3 DNA: TGTGCCGCTAGGGGGGGGGACGAGCAGTACTTC; CDR3 protein: CAARGGDEQYF
J gene: TRBJ2-7; clone size: many; D gene: .; V gene: TRBV2; CDR3 DNA: TGTGCCAGCAGTGGAGAGATCTACGAGCAGTACTTC; CDR3 protein: CASSGEIYEQYF
J gene: TRBJ2-2; clone size: medium-sized; D gene: .; V gene: TRBV28; CDR3 DNA: TGTGCCAGCCAAAGTTGGGGGGGGGAGCTGTTTTTT; CDR3 protein: CASQSWGGELFF
J gene: TRBJ1-5; clone size: many; D gene: TRBD1; V gene: TRBV20-1; CDR3 DNA: TGCAGTGCTAGAGTCCCCGGGACAGGCAATCAGCCCCAGCATTTT; CDR3 protein: CSARVPGTGNQPQHF
J gene: TRBJ2-3; clone size: many; D gene: .; V gene: TRBV27; CDR3 DNA: TGTGCCAGCAGTTCGACAGTAACTAGCACAGATACGCAGTATTTT; CDR3 protein: CASSSTVTSTDTQYF
J gene: TRBJ2-7; clone size: medium-sized; D gene: .; V gene: TRBV6-1; CDR3 DNA: TGTGCCAGCAGTCTAGGGGGTAGGGTCTACGAGCAGTACTTC; CDR3 protein: CASSLGGRVYEQYF
J gene: TRBJ1-2; clone size: many; D gene: TRBD1; V gene: TRBV4-3; CDR3 DNA: TGCGCCAGCAGCCACGGAGACAGGGCTAACTATGGCTACACCTTC; CDR3 protein: CASSHGDRANYGYTF
J gene: TRBJ2-7; clone size: medium-sized; D gene: TRBD2; V gene: TRBV27; CDR3 DNA: TGTGCCAGCAGTTTCGTGCGGGAGGGCCTATACGAGCAGTACTTC; CDR3 protein: CASSFVREGLYEQYF
J gene: TRBJ1-2; clone size: many; D gene: .; V gene: TRBV7-9; CDR3 DNA: TGTGCCAGCACGCCGTCCTTGGGGAATGGCTACACCTTC; CDR3 protein: CASTPSLGNGYTF
J gene: TRBJ1-1; clone size: medium-sized; D gene: .; V gene: TRBV6-1; CDR3 DNA: TGTGCCAGCAGTAAGACAGGCAAATCCACTGAAGCTTTCTTT; CDR3 protein: CASSKTGKSTEAFF
J gene: TRBJ1-4; clone size: many; D gene: .; V gene: TRBV12-3/TRBV12-4; CDR3 DNA: TGTGCCAGCAGTTTAAATGACGGGGAAAAACTGTTTTTT; CDR3 protein: CASSLNDGEKLFF
J gene: TRBJ2-7; clone size: many; D gene: TRBD2; V gene: TRBV11-1; CDR3 DNA: TGTGCCAGCAGCTTGAAGCTAGCGGGAGTCTTCGACGAGCAGTACTTC; CDR3 protein: CASSLKLAGVFDEQYF
J gene: TRBJ2-5; clone size: .; D gene: .; V gene: TRBV20-1; CDR3 DNA: TGCAGTGCTAGTACTTACCAGGGGCTCCAAGAGACCCAGTACTTC; CDR3 protein: CSASTYQGLQETQYF
J gene: TRBJ2-7; clone size: medium-sized; D gene: .; V gene: TRBV27; CDR3 DNA: TGTGCCGGATTTTCGGACGAGCAGTACTTC; CDR3 protein: CAGFSDEQYF
J gene: TRBJ2-1; clone size: many; D gene: .; V gene: TRBV9; CDR3 DNA: TGTGCCAGCAGGGGGGAGCGGCTAACGGACAATGAGCAGTTCTTC; CDR3 protein: CASRGERLTDNEQFF
J gene: TRBJ1-1; clone size: many; D gene: .; V gene: TRBV27; CDR3 DNA: TGTGCCAGTTCGACCCTGGACACTGAAGCTTTCTTT; CDR3 protein: CASSTLDTEAFF
J gene: TRBJ1-3; clone size: many; D gene: .; V gene: TRBV7-6; CDR3 DNA: TGTGCCAGCAGCTTATCATGGGGCAGGGGAAACACCATATATTTT; CDR3 protein: CASSLSWGRGNTIYF
J gene: TRBJ2-3; clone size: many; D gene: TRBD2; V gene: TRBV27; CDR3 DNA: TGTGCCAGCAGCCACGGACTAGCGGAGGCAGATACGCAGTATTTT; CDR3 protein: CASSHGLAEADTQYF
J gene: TRBJ1-1; clone size: many; D gene: .; V gene: TRBV7-2; CDR3 DNA: TGTGCCAGCAGCTTAGCGCCGGCACTTACCTATCTGAACACTGAAGCTTTCTTT; CDR3 protein: CASSLAPALTYLNTEAFF